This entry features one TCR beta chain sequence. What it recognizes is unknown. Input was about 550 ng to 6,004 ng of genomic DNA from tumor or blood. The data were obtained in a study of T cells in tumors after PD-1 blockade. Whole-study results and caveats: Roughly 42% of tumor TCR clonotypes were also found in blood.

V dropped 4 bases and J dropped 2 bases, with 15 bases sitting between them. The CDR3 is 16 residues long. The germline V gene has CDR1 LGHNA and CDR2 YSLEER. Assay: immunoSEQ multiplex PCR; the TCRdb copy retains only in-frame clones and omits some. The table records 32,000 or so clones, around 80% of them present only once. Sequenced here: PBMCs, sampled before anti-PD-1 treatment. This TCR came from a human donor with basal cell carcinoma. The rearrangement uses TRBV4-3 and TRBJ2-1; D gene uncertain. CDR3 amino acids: CASSRARTTAYNEQFF. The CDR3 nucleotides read TGCGCCAGCAGCCGCGCCCGGACCACGGCCTACAATGAGCAGTTCTTC.